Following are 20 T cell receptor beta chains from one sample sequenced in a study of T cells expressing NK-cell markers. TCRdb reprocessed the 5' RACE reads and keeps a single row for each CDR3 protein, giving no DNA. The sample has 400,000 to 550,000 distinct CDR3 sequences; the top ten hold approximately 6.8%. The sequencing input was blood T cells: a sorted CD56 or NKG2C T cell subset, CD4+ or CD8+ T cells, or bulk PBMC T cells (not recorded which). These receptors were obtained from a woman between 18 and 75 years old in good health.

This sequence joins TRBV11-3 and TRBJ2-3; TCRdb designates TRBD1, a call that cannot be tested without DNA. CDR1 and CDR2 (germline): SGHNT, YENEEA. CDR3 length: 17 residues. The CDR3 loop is CASSLGPGQGITDTQYF.

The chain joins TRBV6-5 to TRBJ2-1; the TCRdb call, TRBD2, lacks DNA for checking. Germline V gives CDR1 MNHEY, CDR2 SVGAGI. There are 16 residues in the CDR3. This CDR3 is CASSSPGVAGYNEQFF.

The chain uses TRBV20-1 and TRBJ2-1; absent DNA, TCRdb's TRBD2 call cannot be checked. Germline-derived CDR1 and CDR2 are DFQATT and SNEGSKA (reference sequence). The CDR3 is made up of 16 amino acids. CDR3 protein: CSARDSIAASYNEQFF.

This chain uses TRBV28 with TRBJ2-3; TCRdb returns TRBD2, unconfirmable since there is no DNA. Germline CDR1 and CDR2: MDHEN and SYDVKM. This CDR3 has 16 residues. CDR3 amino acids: CASSFGSGLSTDTQYF.

The CDR3 is CASSPDRTGQPQHF. V and J are TRBV5-1 and TRBJ1-5; TCRdb selects TRBD1, and the lack of DNA leaves this call unchecked. In germline, CDR1 is SGHRS, CDR2 YFSETQ. The CDR3 covers 14 residues.

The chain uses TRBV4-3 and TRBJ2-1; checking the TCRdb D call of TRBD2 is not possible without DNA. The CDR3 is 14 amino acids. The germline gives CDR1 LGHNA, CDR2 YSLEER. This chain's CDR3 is CASSQGGGYNEQFF.

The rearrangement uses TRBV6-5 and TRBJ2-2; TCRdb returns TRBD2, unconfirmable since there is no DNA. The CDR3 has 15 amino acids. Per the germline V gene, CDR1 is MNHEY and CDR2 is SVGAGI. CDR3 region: CASSWTSGSAGQLFF.

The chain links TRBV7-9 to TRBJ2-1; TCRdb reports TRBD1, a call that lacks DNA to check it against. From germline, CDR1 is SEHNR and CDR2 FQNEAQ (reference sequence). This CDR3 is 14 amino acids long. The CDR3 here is CASSVGGPYNEQFF.

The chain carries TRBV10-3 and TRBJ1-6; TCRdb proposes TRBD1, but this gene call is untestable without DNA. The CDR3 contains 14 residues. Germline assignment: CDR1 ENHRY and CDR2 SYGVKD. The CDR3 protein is CATEPGHGASPLHF.

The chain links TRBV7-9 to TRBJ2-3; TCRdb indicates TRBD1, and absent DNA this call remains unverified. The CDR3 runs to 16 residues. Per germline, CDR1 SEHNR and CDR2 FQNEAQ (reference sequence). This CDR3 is CASSLGVGGDTDTQYF. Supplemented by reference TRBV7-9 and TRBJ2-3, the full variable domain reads DTGVSQNPRHKITKRGQNVTFRCDPISEHNRLYWYRQTLGQGPEFLTYFQNEAQLEKSRLLSDRFSAERPKGSFSTLEIQRTEQGDSAMYLCASSLGVGGDTDTQYFGPGTRLTVL.

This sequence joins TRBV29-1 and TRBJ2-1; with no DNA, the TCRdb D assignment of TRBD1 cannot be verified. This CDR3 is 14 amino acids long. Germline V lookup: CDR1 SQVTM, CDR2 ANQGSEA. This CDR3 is CGAWGHSKYNEQFF.

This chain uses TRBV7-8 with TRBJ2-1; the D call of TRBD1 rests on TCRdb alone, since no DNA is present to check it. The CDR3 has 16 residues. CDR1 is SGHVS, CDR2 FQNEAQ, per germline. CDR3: CASSPLGGRVGDEQFF.

The chain's CDR3 is CASSLGRAVVGYTF. This chain joins TRBV12-3 or TRBV12-4 and TRBJ1-2; checking the TCRdb D call of TRBD1 is not possible without DNA. The CDR3 has 14 residues.

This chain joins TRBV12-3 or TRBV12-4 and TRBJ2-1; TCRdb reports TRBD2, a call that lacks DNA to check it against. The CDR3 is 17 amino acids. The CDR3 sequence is CASSLALTAESYNEQFF.

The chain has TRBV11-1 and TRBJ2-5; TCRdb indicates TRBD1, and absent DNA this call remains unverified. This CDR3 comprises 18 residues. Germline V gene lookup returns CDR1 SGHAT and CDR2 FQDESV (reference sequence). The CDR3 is CASSSRVGDLNVLETQYF.

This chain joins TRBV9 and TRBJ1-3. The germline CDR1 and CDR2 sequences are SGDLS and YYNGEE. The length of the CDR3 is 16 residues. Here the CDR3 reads CASSVAKGIGGNTIYF.

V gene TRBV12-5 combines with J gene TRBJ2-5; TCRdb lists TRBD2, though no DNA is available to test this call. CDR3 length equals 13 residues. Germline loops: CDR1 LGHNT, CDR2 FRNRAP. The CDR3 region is CASGFGLAETQYF.

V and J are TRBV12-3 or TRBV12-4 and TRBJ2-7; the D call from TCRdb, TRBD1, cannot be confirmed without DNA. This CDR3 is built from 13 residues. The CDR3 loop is CASSTGASNEQYF.

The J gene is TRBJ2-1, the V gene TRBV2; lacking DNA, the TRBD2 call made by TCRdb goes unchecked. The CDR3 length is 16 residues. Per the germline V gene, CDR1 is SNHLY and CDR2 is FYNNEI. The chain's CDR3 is CASSGGASGMVDEQFF. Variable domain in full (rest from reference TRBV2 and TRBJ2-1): EPEVTQTPSHQVTQMGQEVILRCVPISNHLYFYWYRQILGQKVEFLVSFYNNEISEKSEIFDDQFSVERPDGSNFTLKIRSTKLEDSAMYFCASSGGASGMVDEQFFGPGTRLTVL.

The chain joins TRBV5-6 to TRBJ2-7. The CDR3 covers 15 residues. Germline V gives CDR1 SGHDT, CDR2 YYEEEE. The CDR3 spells CASSLGQANSYEQYF.